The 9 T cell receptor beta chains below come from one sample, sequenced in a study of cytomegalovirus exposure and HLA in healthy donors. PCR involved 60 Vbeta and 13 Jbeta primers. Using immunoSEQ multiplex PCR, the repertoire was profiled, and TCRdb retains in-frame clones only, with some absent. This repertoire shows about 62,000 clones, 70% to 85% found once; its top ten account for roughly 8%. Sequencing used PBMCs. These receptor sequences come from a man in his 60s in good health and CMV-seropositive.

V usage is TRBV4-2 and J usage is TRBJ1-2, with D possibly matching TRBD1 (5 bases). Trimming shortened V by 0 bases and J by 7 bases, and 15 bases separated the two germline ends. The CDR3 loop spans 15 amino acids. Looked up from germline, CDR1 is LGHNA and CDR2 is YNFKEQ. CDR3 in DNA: TGTGCCAGCAGCCAAGATCAACGAGACAGAGTTGGCTACACCTTC. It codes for CASSQDQRDRVGYTF.

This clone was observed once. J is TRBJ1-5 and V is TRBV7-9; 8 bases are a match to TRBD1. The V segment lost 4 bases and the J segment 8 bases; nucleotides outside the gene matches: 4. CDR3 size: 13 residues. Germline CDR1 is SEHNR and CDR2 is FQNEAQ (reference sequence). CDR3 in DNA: TGTGCCAGCAGCTCAGGGGGCCTAGAGCCCCAGCATTTT. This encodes CASSSGGLEPQHF.

This chain's CDR3 is CASSQQGRTEAFF. In nucleotides, the CDR3 is TGTGCCAGCAGCCAACAGGGTCGAACTGAAGCTTTCTTT. The chain carries TRBV6-5 and TRBJ1-1, with a tentative D call TRBD1 (6 bases). CDR3 size: 13 residues. Germline CDR1 reads MNHEY; CDR2 reads SVGAGI. The ends were cut back, 6 bases at V and 5 bases at J, with 13 bases in the middle.

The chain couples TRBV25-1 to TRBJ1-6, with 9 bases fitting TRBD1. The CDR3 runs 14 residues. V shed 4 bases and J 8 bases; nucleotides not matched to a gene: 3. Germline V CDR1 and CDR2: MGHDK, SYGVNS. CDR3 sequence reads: CASSGDREYSPLHF. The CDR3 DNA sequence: TGTGCCAGCAGTGGGGACAGGGAATATTCACCCCTCCACTTT.

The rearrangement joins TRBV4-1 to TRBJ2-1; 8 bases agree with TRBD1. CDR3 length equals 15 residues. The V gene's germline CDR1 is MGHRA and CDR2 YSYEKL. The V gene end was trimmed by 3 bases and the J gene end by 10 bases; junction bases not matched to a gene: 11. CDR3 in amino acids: CASSHAAGQGLEQFF. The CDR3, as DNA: TGCGCCAGCAGCCATGCTGCCGGACAGGGCTTGGAGCAGTTCTTC.

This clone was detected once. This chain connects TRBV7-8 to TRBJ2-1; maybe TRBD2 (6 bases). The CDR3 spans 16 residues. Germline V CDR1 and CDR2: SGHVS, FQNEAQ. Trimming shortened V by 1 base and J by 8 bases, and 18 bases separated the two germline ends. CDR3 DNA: TGTGCCAGCAGCTTAGGGGACGGGGGAAGGGCGTATGAGCAGTTCTTC. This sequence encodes CASSLGDGGRAYEQFF.

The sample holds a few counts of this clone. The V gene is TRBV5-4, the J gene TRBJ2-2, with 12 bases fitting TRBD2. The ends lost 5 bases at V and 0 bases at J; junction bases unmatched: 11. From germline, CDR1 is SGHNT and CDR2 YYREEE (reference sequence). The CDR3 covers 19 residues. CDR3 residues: CASRRWTSGIGANTGELFF. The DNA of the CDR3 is TGTGCCAGCAGACGGTGGACTAGCGGGATAGGTGCGAACACCGGGGAGCTGTTTTTT.

The CDR3 nucleotides read TGCGCCAGCAGCTTCACCTCGGGACTAGCGGTTAACACCGGGGAGCTGTTTTTT. Its translation: CASSFTSGLAVNTGELFF. The chain uses TRBV5-1 and TRBJ2-2, with TRBD2 identical over 11 bases. The length of the CDR3 is 18 residues. Unmatched junction bases numbered 8, after V lost 2 bases and J lost 2 bases. From germline, CDR1 is SGHRS and CDR2 YFSETQ.

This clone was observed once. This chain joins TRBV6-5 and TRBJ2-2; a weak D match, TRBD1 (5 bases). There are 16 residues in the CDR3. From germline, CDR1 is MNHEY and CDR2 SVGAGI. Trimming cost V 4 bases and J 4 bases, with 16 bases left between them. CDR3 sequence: CASSFFGHPSTGELFF. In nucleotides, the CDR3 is TGTGCCAGCAGTTTTTTCGGACATCCGAGCACCGGGGAGCTGTTTTTT.